The T cell receptor (beta chain) described here comes from a study of cytomegalovirus exposure and HLA in healthy donors. PCR was performed using 60 Vbeta and 13 Jbeta primers. The repertoire was sequenced with immunoSEQ multiplex PCR; TCRdb's copy has only in-frame clones and lacks some. In the table there are over 100,000 clones, 81% of which are singletons. The CDR3 spans 13 residues. CDR1 and CDR2 from the germline V gene are SNHLY and FYNNEI. Trimming at V came to 9 bases and at J to 1 base, leaving 4 bases not matched to a gene. What was sequenced was PBMCs. The J gene is TRBJ2-3, the V gene TRBV2; 7 bases match TRBD2. This TCR was sampled from a woman aged 30 to 39 in good health and CMV-seronegative. The CDR3 bases are TGTGCCAGGGCGGGGGTTGGCACAGATACGCAGTATTTT. Amino acid sequence: CARAGVGTDTQYF.